The rows below give T cell receptor beta chains drawn from one sample of a study of Ad26.COV2.S vaccination and SARS-CoV-2 variants. Here immunoSEQ multiplex PCR was the method, and the copy in TCRdb shows in-frame clones only, minus some. The table has 380,000 or so clones, approximately 90% seen once. The sequencing used peripheral blood, collected in a trial of Ad26.COV2.S vaccine versus placebo. These TCRs come from a person between 18 and 60 years old who received the Ad26.COV2.S COVID-19 vaccine or a placebo. The CDR3 runs from the conserved cysteine through the conserved F or W. A D gene is named only where the DNA matches it firmly. A row's size may be missing; if present it is once, few, many or a size class.

>TRBV7-6|TRBD2|-|TRBJ2-3
TGTGCCAGCAGCTTAAGTAAACTAGCGGGAACAGATACGCAGTATTTT
CASSLSKLAGTDTQYF
>TRBV28|-|-|TRBJ1-1
TGTGCCAGCAGGGCAACAGGGAGAACTGAAGCTTTCTTT
CASRATGRTEAFF
>TRBV5-1|TRBD1|-|TRBJ1-4
TGCGCCAGCAGCCTGGGACAGGGGGCTGAAAAACTGTTTTTT
CASSLGQGAEKLFF
>TRBV29-1|-|-|TRBJ1-1
TGCAGCGTCGCCGAGACCTCGGACAGAGACACTGAAGCTTTCTTT
CSVAETSDRDTEAFF
>TRBV7-3|-|-|TRBJ2-3
TGTGCCAGCAGCTTAGGGGGAACAGATACGCAGTATTTT
CASSLGGTDTQYF
>TRBV5-4|-|-|TRBJ1-2
TGTGCCAGCAGCTTGGAACAAGAAGGCTATGGCTACACCTTC
CASSLEQEGYGYTF
>TRBV6-7|-|-|TRBJ1-2
TGTGCCAGCAGTCCGGATTGTCTGGGGAGCTATGGCTACACCTTC
CASSPDCLGSYGYTF
>TRBV19|TRBD2|-|TRBJ2-1
TGTGCCAGTAGCGAACTAGCGGGAGGGCTCAATGAGCAGTTCTTC
CASSELAGGLNEQFF
>TRBV11-2|-|-|TRBJ2-1
TGTGCCAGCAGCACTGGGGAGTACTCCTACAATGAGCAGTTCTTC
CASSTGEYSYNEQFF
>TRBV27|TRBD1|-|TRBJ2-7
TGTGCCAGCAGTTTAAGGGGACAGAGGACCTACGAGCAGTACTTC
CASSLRGQRTYEQYF
>TRBV5-1|-|-|TRBJ2-7
TGCGCCAGCAGCGGGAGACAGGTCGACGAGCAGTACTTC
CASSGRQVDEQYF
>TRBV6-5|-|-|TRBJ1-6
TGTGCCAGCAGGGCGACGAGGGGGAATTCACCCCTCCACTTT
CASRATRGNSPLHF
>TRBV6-5|-|-|TRBJ1-1
TGTGCCAGCAGCTACTCCCGGCTCAGTATACAAGCTTTCTTT
CASSYSRLSIQAFF
>TRBV27|-|once|TRBJ1-1
TGTGCCAGCAGTTTCACTATGAACACTGAAGCTTTCTTT
CASSFTMNTEAFF
>TRBV7-9|TRBD1|-|TRBJ1-6
TGTGCCAGCGGACCGACAGGGGCGAGCTCCTATAATTCACCCCTCCACTTT
CASGPTGASSYNSPLHF
>TRBV19|-|-|TRBJ2-5
TGTGCCAGTAGTATGCGGCTAGCAGAGACCCAGTACTTC
CASSMRLAETQYF
>TRBV3-1/TRBV3-2|-|-|TRBJ1-1
TGTGCCAGCAGCCATTCGGTCGGGACTGAAGCTTTCTTT
CASSHSVGTEAFF
>TRBV18|-|few|TRBJ1-5
TGTGCCAGCTGTTTAGATCAGCCCCAGCATTTT
CASCLDQPQHF
>TRBV5-8|TRBD1|-|TRBJ1-1
TGTGCCAGCAGCTTGGCCCCTCCCCTGACAGGGATTAGGACTGAAGCTTTCTTT
CASSLAPPLTGIRTEAFF
>TRBV28|-|-|TRBJ2-7
TGTGCCAGCAGTTTATACGGGGCCTCTACCGACGAGCAGTACTTC
CASSLYGASTDEQYF
>TRBV6-6|TRBD2|-|TRBJ2-5
TGTGCCAGTCAGCGGGGGTCCCAAGAGACCCAGTACTTC
CASQRGSQETQYF
>TRBV2|-|-|TRBJ2-1
TGTGCCAGCTGGGCGCAGGACAGCCCCTCAACCCTGACGAACTTCTACAATGAGCAGTTCTTC
CASWAQDSPSTLTNFYNEQFF
>TRBV18|-|once|TRBJ2-1
TGTGCCAGCTCAAGCTCCGGGACACCCAACAATGAGCAGTTCTTC
CASSSSGTPNNEQFF
>TRBV19|-|-|TRBJ2-2
TGTGCCAGTAGTATTGAGACGCGTACTAGGCTGTTTTTT
CASSIETRTRLFF
>TRBV5-1|-|-|TRBJ2-7
TGCGCCAGCAGGGACCCGGGACTCGGCAACTACGAGCAGTACTTC
CASRDPGLGNYEQYF
>TRBV18|-|-|TRBJ1-2
TGTGCCAGCTCACCCAGGGCGCTCGAGGGAAACTATGGCTACACCTTC
CASSPRALEGNYGYTF
>TRBV19|-|-|TRBJ2-2
TGTGCCAGTAGATTAGTCAGGGTGGGCACCGGGGAGCTGTTTTTT
CASRLVRVGTGELFF
>TRBV7-9|TRBD1|few|TRBJ2-7
TGTGCCAGCAGCTTGGGGACAGGGGCCCACGAGCAGTACTTC
CASSLGTGAHEQYF
>TRBV18|TRBD2|-|TRBJ2-3
TGTGCCAGCTCAACTTTGTCCATACGCGGGAGTAGCACAGATACGCAGTATTTT
CASSTLSIRGSSTDTQYF
>TRBV5-1|TRBD1|-|TRBJ1-2
TGCGCCAGCAGCTTGGAATGGACAGGCGACCTTAGATATGGCTACACCTTC
CASSLEWTGDLRYGYTF
>TRBV4-2|-|-|TRBJ1-4
TGTGCCAGCAGCCAAGACCGGAGTAGGGGCGAAAAACTGTTTTTT
CASSQDRSRGEKLFF
>TRBV28|-|-|TRBJ2-3
TGTGCCAGCAGTCTTGAGCCGAGGGGACTTAGCCCCCGTTGGACAGATACGCAGTATTTT
CASSLEPRGLSPRWTDTQYF
>TRBV11-1|TRBD2|-|TRBJ2-5
TGTGCCAGCAGCTTCGGGGGGGCGCCGGAGACCCAGTACTTC
CASSFGGAPETQYF
>TRBV19|-|-|TRBJ2-5
TGTGCCAGTAGTGAGACACGGGAGCAAGAGACCCAGTACTTC
CASSETREQETQYF
>TRBV4-3|-|-|TRBJ1-1
TGCGCCAGCAGTCAAGGCACCAAGTTGAACACTGAAGCTTTCTTT
CASSQGTKLNTEAFF
>TRBV3-1/TRBV3-2|TRBD1|-|TRBJ1-4
TGTGCCAGCAGCCGATCCGGGACAGGGCTTGAAAAACTGTTTTTT
CASSRSGTGLEKLFF
>TRBV2|-|-|TRBJ1-2
TGTGCCAGCAGTGAAGCGATAACAGGGGGCTACACCTTC
CASSEAITGGYTF
>TRBV7-8|-|-|TRBJ1-6
TGTGCCAGCAGCTTACCACGGGGGGATTCACCCCTCCACTTT
CASSLPRGDSPLHF
>TRBV4-1|-|-|TRBJ2-3
TGCGCCAGCAGCCATACAGGGAGTACAGATACGCAGTATTTT
CASSHTGSTDTQYF
>TRBV3-1/TRBV3-2|TRBD2|few|TRBJ2-7
TGTGCCAGCAGGTCAAGCGGGAAATCCTACGAGCAGTACTTC
CASRSSGKSYEQYF
>TRBV5-4|TRBD1|-|TRBJ1-1
TGTGCCAGCAGCAGTAACAGGGGTAAGAACACTGAAGCTTTCTTT
CASSSNRGKNTEAFF
>TRBV5-1|-|-|TRBJ2-7
TGCGCCAGCAGCTTCTCGGACTTTTACGAGCAGTACTTC
CASSFSDFYEQYF
>TRBV4-1|TRBD1|-|TRBJ2-7
TGCGCCAGCAGCCGAATCGGACAGGGGATCTCCTACGAGCAGTACTTC
CASSRIGQGISYEQYF
>TRBV5-1|-|-|TRBJ1-1
TGCGCCAGCAGCTTGGGAGGAACGAACACTGAAGCTTTCTTT
CASSLGGTNTEAFF
>TRBV30|TRBD2|-|TRBJ2-2
TGTGCCTGGAGTGGGGGATGGAGGGCCTCTAGCGGGAGGCGGACCGGGGAGCTGTTTTTT
CAWSGGWRASSGRRTGELFF
>TRBV7-9|-|-|TRBJ1-5
TGTGCCAGCAGCCACGGGACGGGGAATCAGCCCCAGCATTTT
CASSHGTGNQPQHF
>TRBV27|-|once|TRBJ1-5
TGTGCCAGCAGGAGGGGTGTCAATCAGCCCCAGCATTTT
CASRRGVNQPQHF
>TRBV2|TRBD2|-|TRBJ2-5
TGTGCCAGCATGGGGACTAGCGGGGAGCAAGAGACCCAGTACTTC
CASMGTSGEQETQYF
>TRBV19|TRBD2|-|TRBJ2-7
TGTGCCAGTAGTCTCTCCTTAGCGGGAGGGCCAGAGGGGGAGCAGTACTTC
CASSLSLAGGPEGEQYF
>TRBV10-3|TRBD1|once|TRBJ1-1
TGTGCCATCAGGGAAGGGAGGACAGGGAACACTGAAGCTTTCTTT
CAIREGRTGNTEAFF